The source of this T cell receptor (beta chain) is a study of shared clonotypes between healthy human individuals (dated by TCRdb to 2018 to 2021). Background for the entire study: Three men and a couple of women, aged 18 to 49 years, made up the cohort. For each donor, three plates each were used for CD4 naive and CD4 memory, two plates were used for CD8 naive, and one plate was used for CD8 memory. Blood TCR repertoires of five healthy adults were deeply sequenced to estimate repertoire size and the extent of clonotype sharing between individuals. Libraries were prepared and TCR repertoires were sequenced by different laboratories using diverse techniques, in order to increase sequencing depth and limit assay-specific biases. Between about 0.8 and 9 billion PBMCs per donor were obtained by leukapheresis.

From a lookup of the germline V gene, CDR1 and CDR2 are WSHSY and SAAADI. From cysteine to phenylalanine, the CDR3 is 15 amino acids long. Just CDR3 DNA is preserved here, 45 bases in frame from base 1. Trimming takes 3 bases off V and 2 bases off J; junction bases not matched to a gene: 4. In the case of this clone: Its antigen is not yet known. The input lacks base qualities; no much larger clone sits a single base away.

Using the deep immunoSEQ assay, TCR CDR3 regions were amplified from genomic DNA by multiplex PCR. For each cell subset, the extracted genomic DNA was distributed evenly across all wells of several immunoSEQ 96-well plates, and each plate served as one replicate. Each replicate PCR for sorted subsets received about 200 ng genomic DNA, equal to roughly 33,000 T cell genomes. The purified libraries were quantified using a Qubit 3.0 fluorometer, sized with a Bioanalyzer 2100, and then quantified again using the KAPA Library Quantification kit. Every immunoSEQ 96-well plate was sequenced on a dedicated single-read 150-cycle Illumina NextSeq 550 flow cell. In the source study's methods: The immunoSEQ output contained only junctional sequences without quality scores, so filtering could not match that applied to full-length reads. Sequences were annotated with PyIR, a Python wrapper for IgBLAST v1.9, and V/J genes and CDR3 were assigned using IMGT germline references. Any read was removed if the V/J assignment was weak (E-value above 1e-6), the CDR3 was missing, or the read contained stop codons, out-of-frame junctions, or ambiguous translated residues. V3J clonotypes were defined as sequences sharing the same inferred V gene, J gene, and CDR3 amino acid sequence. Percentage overlap between repertoires was computed as shared unique clonotypes divided by the size of the smaller repertoire. Richness of each repertoire was evaluated using RTK rarefaction, the Chao1 estimator, and Recon v2.1 estimates of unobserved clonotypes. OLGA was used to compute generation probabilities for all TCRbeta clonotypes that the gDNA method yielded from a handful of donors. In TCRdb, the immuneACCESS table is reduced to in-frame sequences with V and J assigned. These tables do not hold every clone; where another copy was compared, an unresolved V gene accounts for under half, and the others remain unexplained. D and trimming come from the DNA, and the V and J calls and clone size come from that table. For this sample the table gives roughly 850,000 clones, of which 90% to 97% were detected only once. The ten biggest clones cover less than 0.25% of the sample.

What the authors observed across the whole study: Based on pairwise subsampling, the degree of clonotype sharing among donors was expected to be affected by sequencing depth. Compared with non-shared clonotypes, clonotypes shared by all four sorted-subset donors had higher generation probabilities. About 5% of naive CD4, 3.5% of naive CD8, approximately 2.2% of memory CD4, and about 0.4% of memory CD8 clonotypes were shared across several donors. Only blood was sampled, and tissue TCR repertoires likely differ from those in blood. Incomplete sequencing was indicated by rarefaction of sorted-subset datasets, despite the large sequencing depth. Naive subsets generally had larger estimated clonotype richness than memory subsets did. Because the study included a small number of donors, the genetic and exposure-history diversity represented was limited.

CD8 naive samples consisted of CD45RO-negative cells that were positively selected for CCR7, yielding a CD45RA+CCR7+ population without TemRA cells. Healthy HIV-negative adults with no recently reported acute infections or vaccinations were included as donors. All donors were Caucasian adults living in Nashville, Tennessee, USA. After blood collection by leukapheresis, PBMCs were isolated using Ficoll-Histopaque density gradient centrifugation and then cryopreserved in the vapor phase of liquid nitrogen. Analytical flow cytometry was used to check the purity and quantity of every magnetically sorted T cell population. Genomic DNA was isolated from each sorted fraction and quantified by UV absorbance on a Nanodrop 2000c.

This receptor chain uses TRBV10-2 and TRBJ2-5; 9 of the junction bases match TRBD1. The sequenced material came from naive CD8+ T cells sorted from blood. The intended sense of this specimen's cell subset or site label: CD45RA+CCR7+. The receptor comes from a man aged 25-45 years in good health. The nucleotide sequence is given as TGCGCCAGCAGTGACCCGGGACAGGGTCAAGAGACCCAGTACTTC. This is translated as CASSDPGQGQETQYF.